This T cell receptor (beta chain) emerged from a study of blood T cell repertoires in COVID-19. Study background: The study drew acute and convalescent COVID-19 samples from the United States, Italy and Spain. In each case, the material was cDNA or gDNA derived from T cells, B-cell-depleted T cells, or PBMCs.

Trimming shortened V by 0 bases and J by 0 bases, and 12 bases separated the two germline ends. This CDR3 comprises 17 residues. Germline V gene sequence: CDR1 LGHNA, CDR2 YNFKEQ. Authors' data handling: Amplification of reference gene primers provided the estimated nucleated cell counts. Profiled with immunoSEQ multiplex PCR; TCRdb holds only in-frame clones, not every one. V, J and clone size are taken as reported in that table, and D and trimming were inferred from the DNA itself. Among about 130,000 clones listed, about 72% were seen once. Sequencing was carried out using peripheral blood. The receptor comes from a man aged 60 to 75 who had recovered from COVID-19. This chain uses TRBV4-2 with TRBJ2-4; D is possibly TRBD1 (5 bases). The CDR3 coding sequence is TGTGCCAGCAGCCAAGATGGGGCTACCGTAGCCAAAAACATTCAGTACTTC. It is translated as CASSQDGATVAKNIQYF.